The 7 T cell receptor beta chains listed next were all sequenced from one sample in a study of shared clonotypes between healthy human individuals (TCRdb year 2020). The receptor library was made with the immunoSEQ multiplex PCR assay. TCRdb's version of the immuneACCESS table is confined to in-frame rearrangements and falls short of the full clone set. An unresolved V gene accounts for under half of the shortfall where checked; the remainder is of unknown origin. For this sample the table gives about 700,000 clones, of which just over 90% were detected only once. About 24% of the sample comes from the top ten. CD8 naive samples were obtained by positive selection for CCR7 among CD45RO-negative cells, yielding a CD45RA+CCR7+ population from which TemRA cells were excluded. Sequencing used naive CD8+ T cells sorted from blood. The sample's cell subset or site label is to be understood as: CD45RA+CCR7+. All receptors come from a young man in good health.

This clone was counted a single time. The chain carries TRBV4-1 and TRBJ2-5, with D tentatively TRBD2 (5 bases). The germline CDR1 and CDR2 sequences are MGHRA and YSYEKL. Trimming stripped 0 bases from V and 4 bases from J, with 15 bases between. This CDR3 has 16 residues. The CDR3 sequence: CASSQDPYGVGETQYF. CDR3 in DNA: TGCGCCAGCAGCCAAGACCCTTACGGGGTTGGAGAGACCCAGTACTTC.

The rearrangement links TRBV7-4 to TRBJ2-7; weak D call: TRBD2 (7 bases). Trimming removed 4 bases from V and 2 bases from J, with 15 bases in between. Germline V gives CDR1 SGHVT, CDR2 SQSDAQ. The CDR3 is 15 residues long. Here the CDR3 reads CASSSRGGSPYEQYF. The CDR3 DNA reads as TGTGCCAGCAGCTCTAGGGGGGGGTCCCCCTACGAGCAGTACTTC. Complete variable domain (other parts from reference TRBV7-4 and TRBJ2-7): GAGVSQSPRYKVAKRGRDVALRCDSISGHVTLYWYRQTLGQGSEVLTYSQSDAQRDKSGRPSGRFSAERPERSVSTLKIQRTEQGDSAVYLCASSSRGGSPYEQYFGPGTRLTVT.

This chain joins TRBV2 and TRBJ2-1; D possibly corresponds to TRBD2 (6 bases). Germline V gene lookup returns CDR1 SNHLY and CDR2 FYNNEI. The CDR3 length is 11 residues. V lost 8 bases and J lost 7, with 9 bases in between. The CDR3 DNA reads TGTGCCAGCGGGGGGAAGAATGAGCAGTTCTTC. Its protein product is CASGGKNEQFF. The full variable domain, in which reference TRBV2 and TRBJ2-1 provide the parts outside the CDR3, is EPEVTQTPSHQVTQMGQEVILRCVPISNHLYFYWYRQILGQKVEFLVSFYNNEISEKSEIFDDQFSVERPDGSNFTLKIRSTKLEDSAMYFCASGGKNEQFFGPGTRLTVL.

V is TRBV29-1 and J is TRBJ2-5, with 8 bases that match TRBD1. The germline CDR1 and CDR2 sequences are SQVTM and ANQGSEA. The CDR3 is made up of 16 amino acids. V was pared by 0 bases and J by 2 bases, with 8 bases of the junction left unmatched. The CDR3 DNA is TGCAGCGTTGAAGACCCTGACAGGGGTGCACAAGAGACCCAGTACTTC. Translation: CSVEDPDRGAQETQYF.

For the CDR3, the DNA is TGTGCCAGCTCACCAACGGGGGGAGGGTTGAACACTGAAGCTTTCTTT. It codes for CASSPTGGGLNTEAFF. The chain recombines TRBV18 with TRBJ1-1; perhaps TRBD1 as D (5 bases). From germline, CDR1 is KGHSH and CDR2 LQKENI. Trimming stripped 2 bases from V and 0 bases from J, with 13 bases between. The CDR3 extends over 16 amino acids.

The chain employs TRBV7-2 and TRBJ1-1, with 9 bases lining up with TRBD1. The CDR3 is 18 amino acids. Germline V lookup: CDR1 SGHTA, CDR2 FQGNSA. V trimming: 4 bases; J trimming: 8 bases; junction bases outside the gene matches: 20. The CDR3 here is CASSYSVVDRGIREEAFF. The CDR3 bases are TGTGCCAGCAGCTATAGCGTTGTGGACAGGGGAATTCGTGAGGAAGCTTTCTTT.

The CDR3 region is CAVQGNQPQHF. CDR3 DNA sequence: TGTGCCGTACAGGGGAATCAGCCCCAGCATTTT. The chain is built from TRBV30 and TRBJ1-5; 7 bases fit TRBD1. Trimming took 8 bases from V and 4 from J; bases not matched to a gene: 2. This CDR3 comprises 11 residues. Germline V gives CDR1 GTSNPN, CDR2 SVGIG (reference sequence).